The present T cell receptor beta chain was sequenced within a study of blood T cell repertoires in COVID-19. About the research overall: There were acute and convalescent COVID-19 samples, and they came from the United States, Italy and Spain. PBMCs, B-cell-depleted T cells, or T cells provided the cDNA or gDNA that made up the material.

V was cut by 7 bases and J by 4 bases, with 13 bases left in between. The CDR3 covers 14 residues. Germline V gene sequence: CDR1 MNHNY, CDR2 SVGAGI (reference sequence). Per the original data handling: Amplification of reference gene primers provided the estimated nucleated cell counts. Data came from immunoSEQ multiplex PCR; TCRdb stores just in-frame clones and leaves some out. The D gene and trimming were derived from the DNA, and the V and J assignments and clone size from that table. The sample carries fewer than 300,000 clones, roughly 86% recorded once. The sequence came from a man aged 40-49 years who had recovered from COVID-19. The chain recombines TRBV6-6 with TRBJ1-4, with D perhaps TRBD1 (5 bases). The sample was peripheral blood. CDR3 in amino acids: CASKRGGSNEKLFF. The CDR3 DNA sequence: TGTGCCAGCAAAAGGGGAGGCAGTAATGAAAAACTGTTTTTT.